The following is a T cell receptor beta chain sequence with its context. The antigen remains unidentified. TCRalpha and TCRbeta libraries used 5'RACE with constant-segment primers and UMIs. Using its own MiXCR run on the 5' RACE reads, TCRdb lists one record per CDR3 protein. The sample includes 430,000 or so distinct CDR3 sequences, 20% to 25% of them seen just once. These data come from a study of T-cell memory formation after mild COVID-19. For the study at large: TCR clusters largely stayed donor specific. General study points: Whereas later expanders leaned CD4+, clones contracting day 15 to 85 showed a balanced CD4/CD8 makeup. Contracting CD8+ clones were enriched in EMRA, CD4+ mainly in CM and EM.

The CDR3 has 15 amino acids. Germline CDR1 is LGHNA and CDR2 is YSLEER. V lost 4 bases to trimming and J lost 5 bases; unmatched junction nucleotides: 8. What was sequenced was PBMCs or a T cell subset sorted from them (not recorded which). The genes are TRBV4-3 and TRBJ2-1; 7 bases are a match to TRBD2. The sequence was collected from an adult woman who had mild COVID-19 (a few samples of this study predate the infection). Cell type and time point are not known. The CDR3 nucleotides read TGCGCCAGCAGCCTAGGGACTACCTTTAACAATGAGCAGTTCTTC. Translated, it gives CASSLGTTFNNEQFF.